This T cell receptor (beta chain) was found in a study of blood T cell repertoires in COVID-19. On the study more broadly: The origin of the acute and convalescent COVID-19 samples was the United States, Italy and Spain.

The germline V and J ends were trimmed by 6 bases and 5 bases, with 7 bases remaining between them. The CDR3 consists of 11 residues. In germline, CDR1 is SEHNR, CDR2 FQNEAQ (reference sequence). TCRdb's table, derived via immunoSEQ multiplex PCR, lists solely in-frame clones and lacks some. This repertoire shows some 250,000 clones, approximately 87% found once; its top ten account for approximately 12%. Input material: peripheral blood. The origin of this receptor is a woman aged 30 to 39 with COVID-19, enrolled during active disease. The chain uses TRBV7-9 and TRBJ2-5; no firm D call. The CDR3 region has the DNA TGTGCCAGCAGGCACTCTGAGACCCAGTACTTC. It codes for CASRHSETQYF.